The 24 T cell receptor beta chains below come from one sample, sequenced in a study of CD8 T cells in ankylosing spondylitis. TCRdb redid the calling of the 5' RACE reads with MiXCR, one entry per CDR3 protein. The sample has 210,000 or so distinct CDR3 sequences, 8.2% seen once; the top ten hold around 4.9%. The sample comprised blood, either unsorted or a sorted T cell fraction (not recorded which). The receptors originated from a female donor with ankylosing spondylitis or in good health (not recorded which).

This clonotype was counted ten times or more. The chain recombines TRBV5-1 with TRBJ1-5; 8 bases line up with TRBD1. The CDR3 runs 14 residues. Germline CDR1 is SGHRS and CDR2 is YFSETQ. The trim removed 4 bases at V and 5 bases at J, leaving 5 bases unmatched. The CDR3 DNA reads TGCGCCAGCAGCGTAGGACAGGGTCATCAGCCCCAGCATTTT. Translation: CASSVGQGHQPQHF.

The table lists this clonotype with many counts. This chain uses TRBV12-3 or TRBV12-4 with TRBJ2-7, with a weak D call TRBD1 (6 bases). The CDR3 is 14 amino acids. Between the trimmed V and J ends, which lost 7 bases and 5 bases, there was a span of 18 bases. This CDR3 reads CASTLGGSPDEQYF. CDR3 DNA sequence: TGTGCCAGCACCCTAGGGGGTAGCCCCGACGAGCAGTACTTC.

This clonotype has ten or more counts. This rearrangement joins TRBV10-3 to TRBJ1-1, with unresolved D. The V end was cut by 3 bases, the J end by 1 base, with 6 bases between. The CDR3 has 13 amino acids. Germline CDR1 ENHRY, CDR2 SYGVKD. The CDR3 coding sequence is TGTGCCATCAGTGAATCCCCGAACACTGAAGCTTTCTTT. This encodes CAISESPNTEAFF.

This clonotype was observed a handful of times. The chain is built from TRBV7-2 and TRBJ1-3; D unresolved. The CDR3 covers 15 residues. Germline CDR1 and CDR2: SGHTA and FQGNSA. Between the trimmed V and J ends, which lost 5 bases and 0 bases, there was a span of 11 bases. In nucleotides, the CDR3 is TGTGCCAGCAGCCGGACGGATTACTCTGGAAACACCATATATTTT. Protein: CASSRTDYSGNTIYF.

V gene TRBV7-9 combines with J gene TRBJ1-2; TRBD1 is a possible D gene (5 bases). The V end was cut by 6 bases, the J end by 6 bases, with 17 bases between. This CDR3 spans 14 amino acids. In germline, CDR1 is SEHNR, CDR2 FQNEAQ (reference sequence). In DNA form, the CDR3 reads TGTGCCAGCAGATCCGGGACCAGTTCGGATGGCTACACCTTC. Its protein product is CASRSGTSSDGYTF.

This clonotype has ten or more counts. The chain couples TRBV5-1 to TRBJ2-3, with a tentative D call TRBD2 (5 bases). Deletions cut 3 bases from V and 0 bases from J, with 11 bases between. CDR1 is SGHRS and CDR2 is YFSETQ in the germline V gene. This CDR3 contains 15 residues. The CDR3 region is CASSYFGESTDTQYF. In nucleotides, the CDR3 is TGCGCCAGCAGCTACTTCGGGGAAAGCACAGATACGCAGTATTTT.

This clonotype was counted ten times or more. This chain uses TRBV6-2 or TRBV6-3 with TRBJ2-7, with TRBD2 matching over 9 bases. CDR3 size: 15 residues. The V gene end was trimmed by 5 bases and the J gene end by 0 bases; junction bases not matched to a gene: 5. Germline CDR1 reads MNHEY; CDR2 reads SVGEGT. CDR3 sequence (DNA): TGTGCCAGCAGTCGACTAGCGGACTTCTCCTACGAGCAGTACTTC. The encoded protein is CASSRLADFSYEQYF.

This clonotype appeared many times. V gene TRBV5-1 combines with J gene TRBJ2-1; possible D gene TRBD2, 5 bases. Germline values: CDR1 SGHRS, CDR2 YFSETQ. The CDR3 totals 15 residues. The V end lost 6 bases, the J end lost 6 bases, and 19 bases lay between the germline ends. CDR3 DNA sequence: TGCGCCAGCACCAAGGACGGGGTGTGGGTCAATGAGCAGTTCTTC. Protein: CASTKDGVWVNEQFF.

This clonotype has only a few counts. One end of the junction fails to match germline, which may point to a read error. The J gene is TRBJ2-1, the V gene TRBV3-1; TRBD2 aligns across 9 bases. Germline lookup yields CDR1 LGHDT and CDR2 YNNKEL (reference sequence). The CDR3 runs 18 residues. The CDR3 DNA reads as TGTGCCAGCAGTCAAGGGCCTCCGGTAGCGGGAGCCCTCAATGAGCAGTTCTTC. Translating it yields CASSQGPPVAGALNEQFF.

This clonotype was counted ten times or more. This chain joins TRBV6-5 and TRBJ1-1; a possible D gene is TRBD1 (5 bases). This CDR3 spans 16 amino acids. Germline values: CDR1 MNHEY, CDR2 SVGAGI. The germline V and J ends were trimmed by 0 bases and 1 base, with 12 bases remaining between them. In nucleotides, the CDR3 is TGTGCCAGCAGTTACTCCCGGGGACTCGGGAACACTGAAGCTTTCTTT. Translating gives CASSYSRGLGNTEAFF.

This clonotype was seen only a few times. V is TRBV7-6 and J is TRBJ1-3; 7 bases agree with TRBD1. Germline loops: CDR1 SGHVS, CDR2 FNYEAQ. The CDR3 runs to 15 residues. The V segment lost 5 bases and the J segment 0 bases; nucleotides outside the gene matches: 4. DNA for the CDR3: TGTGCCAGCAGCCAGGGGGTTGGCTCTGGAAACACCATATATTTT. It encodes CASSQGVGSGNTIYF.

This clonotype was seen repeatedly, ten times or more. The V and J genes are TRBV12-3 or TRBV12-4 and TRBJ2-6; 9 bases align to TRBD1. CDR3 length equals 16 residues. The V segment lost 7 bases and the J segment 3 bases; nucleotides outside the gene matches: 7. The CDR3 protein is CASNNRQGGGANVLTF. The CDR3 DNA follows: TGTGCCAGCAACAACCGACAGGGGGGTGGGGCCAACGTCCTGACTTTC.

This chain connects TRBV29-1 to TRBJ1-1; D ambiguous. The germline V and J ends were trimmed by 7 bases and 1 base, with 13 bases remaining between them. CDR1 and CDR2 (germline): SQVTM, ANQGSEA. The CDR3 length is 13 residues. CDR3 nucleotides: TGCAGCGCTCGGACTCTCGAGAACACTGAAGCTTTCTTT. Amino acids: CSARTLENTEAFF.

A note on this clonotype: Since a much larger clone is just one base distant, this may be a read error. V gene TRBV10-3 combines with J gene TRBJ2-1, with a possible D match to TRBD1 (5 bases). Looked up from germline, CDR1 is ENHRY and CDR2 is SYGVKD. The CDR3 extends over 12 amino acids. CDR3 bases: TGTACCATCAGTGGGGCCACCAATGAGCAGTTCTTC. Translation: CTISGATNEQFF.

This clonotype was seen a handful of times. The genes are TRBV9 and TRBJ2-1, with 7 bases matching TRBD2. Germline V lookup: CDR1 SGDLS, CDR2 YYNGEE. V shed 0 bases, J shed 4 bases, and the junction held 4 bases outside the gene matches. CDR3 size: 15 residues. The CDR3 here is CASSVVGGGYNEQFF. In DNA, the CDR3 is TGTGCCAGCAGCGTAGTTGGGGGGGGGTACAATGAGCAGTTCTTC.

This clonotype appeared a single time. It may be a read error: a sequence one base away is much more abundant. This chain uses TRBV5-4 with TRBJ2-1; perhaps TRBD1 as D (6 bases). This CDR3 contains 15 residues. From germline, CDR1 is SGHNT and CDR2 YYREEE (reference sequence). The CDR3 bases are TGTGCCAGCGGCTTCCTGCAGGGGATAAACAATGAGCAGTTCTTC. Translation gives CASGFLQGINNEQFF.

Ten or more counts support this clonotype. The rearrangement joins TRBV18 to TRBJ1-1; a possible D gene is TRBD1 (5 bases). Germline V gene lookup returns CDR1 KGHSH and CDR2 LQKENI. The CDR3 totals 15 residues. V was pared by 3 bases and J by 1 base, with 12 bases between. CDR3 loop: CASSPGRAENTEAFF. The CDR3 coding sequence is TGTGCCAGCTCACCCGGCAGGGCCGAGAACACTGAAGCTTTCTTT.

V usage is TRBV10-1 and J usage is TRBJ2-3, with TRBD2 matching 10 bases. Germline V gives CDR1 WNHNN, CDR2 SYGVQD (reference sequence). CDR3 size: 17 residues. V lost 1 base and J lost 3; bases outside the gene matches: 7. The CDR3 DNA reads TGCGCCAGCAGTGAGTACATAGCGGGAGGAGGAACAGATACGCAGTATTTT. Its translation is CASSEYIAGGGTDTQYF.

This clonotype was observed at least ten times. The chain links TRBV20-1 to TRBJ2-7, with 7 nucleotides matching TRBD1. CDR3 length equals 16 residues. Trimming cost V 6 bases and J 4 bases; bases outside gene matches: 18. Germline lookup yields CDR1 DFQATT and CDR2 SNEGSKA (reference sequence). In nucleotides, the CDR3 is TGCAGTGCCCGCGACCCCTCCAGGGGGTCGGTGTACGAGCAGTACTTC. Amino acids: CSARDPSRGSVYEQYF.

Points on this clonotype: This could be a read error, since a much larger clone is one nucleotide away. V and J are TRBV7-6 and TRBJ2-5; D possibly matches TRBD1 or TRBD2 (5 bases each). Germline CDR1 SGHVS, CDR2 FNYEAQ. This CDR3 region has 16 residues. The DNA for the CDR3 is TGTGCCAGCAGCCCCCTTTCGGGGCCTGTTTGGGAGACCCAGCACTTC. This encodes CASSPLSGPVWETQHF.

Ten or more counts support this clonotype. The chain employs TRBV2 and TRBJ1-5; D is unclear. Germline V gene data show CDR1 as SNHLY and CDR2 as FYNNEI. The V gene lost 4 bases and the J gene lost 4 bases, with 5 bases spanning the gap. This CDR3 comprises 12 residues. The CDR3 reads CASSGENQPQHF. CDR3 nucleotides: TGTGCCAGCAGTGGTGAAAATCAGCCCCAGCATTTT.

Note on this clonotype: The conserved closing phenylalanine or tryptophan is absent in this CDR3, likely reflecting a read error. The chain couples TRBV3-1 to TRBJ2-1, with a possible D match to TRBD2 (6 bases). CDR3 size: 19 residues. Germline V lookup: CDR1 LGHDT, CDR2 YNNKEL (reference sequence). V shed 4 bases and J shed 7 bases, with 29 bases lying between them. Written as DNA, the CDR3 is TGTGCCAGCAGCCCAAACGAGATTACCCGGAGGGCCCTAGGGAATGAGCAGTTCTTA. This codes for CASSPNEITRRALGNEQFL.

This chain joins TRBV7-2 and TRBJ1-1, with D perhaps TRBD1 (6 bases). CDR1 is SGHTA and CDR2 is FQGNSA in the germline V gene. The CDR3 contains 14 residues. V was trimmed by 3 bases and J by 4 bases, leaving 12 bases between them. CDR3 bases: TGTGCCAGCAGCTTCCAGGACAGCTCCACTGAAGCTTTCTTT. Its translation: CASSFQDSSTEAFF.

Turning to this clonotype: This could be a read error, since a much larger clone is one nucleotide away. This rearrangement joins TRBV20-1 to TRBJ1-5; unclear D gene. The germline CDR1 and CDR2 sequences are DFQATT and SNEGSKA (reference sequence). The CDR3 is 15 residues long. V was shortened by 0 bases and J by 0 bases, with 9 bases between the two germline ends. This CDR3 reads CSARDCQDSNQPQHF. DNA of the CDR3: TGCAGTGCTAGAGATTGTCAGGATAGCAATCAGCCCCAGCATTTT.